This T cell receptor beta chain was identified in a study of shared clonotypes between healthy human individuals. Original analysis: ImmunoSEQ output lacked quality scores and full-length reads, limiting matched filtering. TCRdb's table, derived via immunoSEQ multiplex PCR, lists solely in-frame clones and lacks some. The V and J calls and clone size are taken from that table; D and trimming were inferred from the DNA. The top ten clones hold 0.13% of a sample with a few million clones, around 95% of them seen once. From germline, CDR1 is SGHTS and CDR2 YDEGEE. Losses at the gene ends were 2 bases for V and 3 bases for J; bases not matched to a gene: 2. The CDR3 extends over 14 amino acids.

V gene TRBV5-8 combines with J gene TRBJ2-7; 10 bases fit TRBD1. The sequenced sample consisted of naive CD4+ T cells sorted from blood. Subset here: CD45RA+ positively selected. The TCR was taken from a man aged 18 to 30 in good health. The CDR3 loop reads CASSFGQGDYEQYF. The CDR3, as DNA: TGTGCCAGCAGCTTTGGACAGGGGGACTACGAGCAGTACTTC.